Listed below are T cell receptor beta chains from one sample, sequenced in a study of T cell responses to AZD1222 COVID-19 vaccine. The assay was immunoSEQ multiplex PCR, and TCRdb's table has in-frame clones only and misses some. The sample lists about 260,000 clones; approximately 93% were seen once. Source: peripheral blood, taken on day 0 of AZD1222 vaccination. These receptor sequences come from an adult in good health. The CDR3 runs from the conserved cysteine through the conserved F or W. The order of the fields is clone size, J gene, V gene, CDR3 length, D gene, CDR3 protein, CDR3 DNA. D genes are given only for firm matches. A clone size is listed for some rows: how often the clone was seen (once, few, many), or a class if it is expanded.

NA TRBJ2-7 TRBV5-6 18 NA CASETGTQPGVEPYEQYF TGTGCCAGCGAAACCGGGACACAGCCCGGCGTTGAGCCCTACGAGCAGTACTTC
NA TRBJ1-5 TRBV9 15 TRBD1 CASSVAPGGNQPQHF TGTGCCAGCAGCGTAGCTCCAGGGGGTAATCAGCCCCAGCATTTT
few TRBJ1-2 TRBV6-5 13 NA CASSYRDNYGYTF TGTGCCAGCAGTTACAGGGATAACTATGGCTACACCTTC
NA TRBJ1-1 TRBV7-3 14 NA CASSLSPAYTEAFF TGTGCCAGCAGCTTAAGTCCGGCCTACACTGAAGCTTTCTTT
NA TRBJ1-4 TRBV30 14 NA CAWSVGTFLEKLFF TGTGCCTGGAGTGTAGGTACCTTCCTCGAAAAACTGTTTTTT
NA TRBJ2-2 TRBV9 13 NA CASSVVMAGELFF TGTGCCAGCAGCGTAGTTATGGCCGGGGAGCTGTTTTTT
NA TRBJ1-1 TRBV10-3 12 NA CAPPKRNTEAFF TGTGCCCCCCCTAAAAGGAACACTGAAGCTTTCTTT
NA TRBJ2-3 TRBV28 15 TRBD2 CASSLPSGGRDTQYF TGTGCCAGCAGTCTTCCTAGCGGGGGGCGGGATACGCAGTATTTT
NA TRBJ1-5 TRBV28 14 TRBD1 CASHGGRGHQPQHF TGTGCCAGCCACGGGGGCAGGGGGCATCAGCCCCAGCATTTT
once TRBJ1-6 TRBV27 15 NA CASSSQNLNNSPLHF TGTGCCAGCAGTTCACAGAATCTAAATAATTCACCCCTCCACTTT
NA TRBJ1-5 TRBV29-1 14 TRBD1 CSARTGVGNQPQHF TGCAGCGCCAGGACAGGGGTGGGCAATCAGCCCCAGCATTTT
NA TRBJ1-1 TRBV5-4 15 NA CASSSPGRRNTEAFF TGTGCCAGCAGCTCCCCCGGCAGGAGGAACACTGAAGCTTTCTTT
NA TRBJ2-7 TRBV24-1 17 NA CATSDRSNAGSSYEQYF TGTGCCACCAGTGACCGCTCGAACGCGGGTAGCTCCTACGAGCAGTACTTC
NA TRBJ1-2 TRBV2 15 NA CASSDGAGTTYGYTF TGTGCCAGCAGTGATGGGGCAGGGACCACCTATGGCTACACCTTC
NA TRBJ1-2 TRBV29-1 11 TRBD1 CSVQGGYGYTF TGCAGCGTGCAGGGGGGGTATGGCTACACCTTC
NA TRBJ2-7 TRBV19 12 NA CASSIDRAEQYF TGTGCCAGTAGTATAGACAGGGCCGAGCAGTACTTC
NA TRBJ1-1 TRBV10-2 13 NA CASSEQPHSEAFF TGCGCCAGCAGTGAGCAGCCGCATTCCGAAGCTTTCTTT
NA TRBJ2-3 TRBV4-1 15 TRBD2 CASSQFAGGTDTQYF TGCGCCAGCAGCCAATTTGCGGGGGGCACAGATACGCAGTATTTT
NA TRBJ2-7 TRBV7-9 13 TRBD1 CASSLGTANEQYF TGTGCCAGCAGCCTCGGGACAGCGAACGAGCAGTACTTC
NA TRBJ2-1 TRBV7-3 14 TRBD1 CASSSTGNYNEQFF TGTGCCAGCAGCTCGACAGGGAATTACAATGAGCAGTTCTTC
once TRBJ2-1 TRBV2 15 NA CASSELRAPYNEQFF TGTGCCAGCAGTGAACTCCGGGCCCCCTACAATGAGCAGTTCTTC
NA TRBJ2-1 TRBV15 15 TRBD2 CATSGKRGNYNEQFF TGTGCCACCAGTGGTAAGCGGGGGAATTACAATGAGCAGTTCTTC
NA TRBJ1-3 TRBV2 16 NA CASSGGQLFSGNTIYF TGTGCCAGCAGCGGAGGACAGCTGTTCTCTGGAAACACCATATATTTT
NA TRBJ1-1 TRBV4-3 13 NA CASSQEGGTEAFF TGCGCCAGCAGCCAAGAGGGTGGCACTGAAGCTTTCTTT